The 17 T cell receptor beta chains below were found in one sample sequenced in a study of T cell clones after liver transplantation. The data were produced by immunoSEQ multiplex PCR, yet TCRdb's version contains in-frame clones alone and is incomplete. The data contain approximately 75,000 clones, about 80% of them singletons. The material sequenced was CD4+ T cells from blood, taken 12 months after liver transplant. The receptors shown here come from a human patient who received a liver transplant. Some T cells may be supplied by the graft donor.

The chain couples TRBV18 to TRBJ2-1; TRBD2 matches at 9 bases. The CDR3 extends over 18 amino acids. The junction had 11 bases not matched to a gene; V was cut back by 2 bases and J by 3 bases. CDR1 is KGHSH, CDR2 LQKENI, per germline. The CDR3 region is CASSPLAGGSSLYNEQFF. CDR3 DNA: TGTGCCAGCTCACCATTGGCGGGGGGGAGCTCCCTCTACAATGAGCAGTTCTTC.

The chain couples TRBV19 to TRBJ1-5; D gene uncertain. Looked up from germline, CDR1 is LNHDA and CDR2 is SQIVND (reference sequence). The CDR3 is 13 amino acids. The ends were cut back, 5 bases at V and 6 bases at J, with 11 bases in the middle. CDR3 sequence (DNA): TGTGCCAGTAGTCGCCCGGCTTTTCAGCCCCAGCATTTT. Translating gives CASSRPAFQPQHF.

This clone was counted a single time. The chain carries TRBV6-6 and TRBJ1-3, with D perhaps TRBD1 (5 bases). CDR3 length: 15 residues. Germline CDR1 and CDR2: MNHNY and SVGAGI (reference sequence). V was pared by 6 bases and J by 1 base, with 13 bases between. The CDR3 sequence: CASSPQESSGNTIYF. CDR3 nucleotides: TGTGCCAGCAGCCCACAGGAATCGTCTGGAAACACCATATATTTT.

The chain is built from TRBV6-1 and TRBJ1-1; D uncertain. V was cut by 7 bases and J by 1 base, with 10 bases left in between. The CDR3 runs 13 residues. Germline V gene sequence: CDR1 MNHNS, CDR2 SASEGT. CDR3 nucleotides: TGTGCCAGCAAGATAACAGAGAACACTGAAGCTTTCTTT. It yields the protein CASKITENTEAFF.

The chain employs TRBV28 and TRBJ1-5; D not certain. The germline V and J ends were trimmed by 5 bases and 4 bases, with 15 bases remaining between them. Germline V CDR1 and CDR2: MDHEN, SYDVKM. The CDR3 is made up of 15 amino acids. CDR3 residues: CASSPSEGSNQPQHF. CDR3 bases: TGTGCCAGCAGTCCCTCTGAAGGGTCGAATCAGCCCCAGCATTTT.

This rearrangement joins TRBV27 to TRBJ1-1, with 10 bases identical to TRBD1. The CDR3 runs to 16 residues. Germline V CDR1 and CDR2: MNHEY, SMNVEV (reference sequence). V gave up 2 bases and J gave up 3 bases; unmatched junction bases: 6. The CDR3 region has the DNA TGTGCCAGCAGTTTAAAAATTGGACAGGGGGACACTGAAGCTTTCTTT. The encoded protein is CASSLKIGQGDTEAFF.

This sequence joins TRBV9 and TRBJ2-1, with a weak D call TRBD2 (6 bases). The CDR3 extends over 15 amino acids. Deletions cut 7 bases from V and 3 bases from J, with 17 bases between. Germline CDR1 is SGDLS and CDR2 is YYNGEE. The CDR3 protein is CASAGGGNGYNEQFF. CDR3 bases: TGTGCCAGCGCGGGCGGCGGGAATGGCTACAATGAGCAGTTCTTC.

CDR3 region: CASSLVGQGGQPQHF. The CDR3 DNA is TGTGCCAGCAGCTTAGTAGGACAGGGTGGGCAGCCCCAGCATTTT. The chain uses TRBV7-2 and TRBJ1-5, with 8 bases identical to TRBD1. V gave up 1 base and J gave up 7 bases; unmatched junction bases: 6. The CDR3 is 15 residues long. The V gene's germline CDR1 is SGHTA and CDR2 FQGNSA.

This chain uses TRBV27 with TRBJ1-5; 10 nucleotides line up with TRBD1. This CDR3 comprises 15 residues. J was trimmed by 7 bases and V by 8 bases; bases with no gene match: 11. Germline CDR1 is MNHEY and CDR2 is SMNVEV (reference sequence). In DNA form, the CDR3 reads TGTGCCAGCCGTCCCGGGACAGGGGTCGGGCAGCCCCAGCATTTT. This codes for CASRPGTGVGQPQHF.

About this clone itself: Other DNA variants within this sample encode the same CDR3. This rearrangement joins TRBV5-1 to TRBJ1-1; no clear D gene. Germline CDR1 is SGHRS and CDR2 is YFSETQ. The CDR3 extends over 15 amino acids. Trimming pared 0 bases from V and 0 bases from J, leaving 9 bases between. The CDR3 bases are TGCGCCAGCAGCTTGGAGGGCACGATGAACACTGAAGCTTTCTTT. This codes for CASSLEGTMNTEAFF.

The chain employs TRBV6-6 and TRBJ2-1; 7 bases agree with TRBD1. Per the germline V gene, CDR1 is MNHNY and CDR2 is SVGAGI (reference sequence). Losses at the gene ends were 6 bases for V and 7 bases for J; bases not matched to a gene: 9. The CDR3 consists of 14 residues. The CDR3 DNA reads TGTGCCAGCAGCCTTGACAGGGTAAGGAATGAGCAGTTCTTC. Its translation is CASSLDRVRNEQFF.

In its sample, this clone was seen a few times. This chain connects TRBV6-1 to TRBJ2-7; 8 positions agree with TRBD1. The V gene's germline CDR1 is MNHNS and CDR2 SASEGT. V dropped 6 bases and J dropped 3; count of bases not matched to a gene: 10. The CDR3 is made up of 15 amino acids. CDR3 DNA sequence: TGTGCCAGCAGATCCTGGACAGGGAAGAACTACGAGCAGTACTTC. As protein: CASRSWTGKNYEQYF.

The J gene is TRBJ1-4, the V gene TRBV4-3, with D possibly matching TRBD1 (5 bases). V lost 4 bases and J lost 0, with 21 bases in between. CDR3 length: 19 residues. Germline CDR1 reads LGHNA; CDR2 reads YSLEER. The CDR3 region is CASSRSPGSPPTTNEKLFF. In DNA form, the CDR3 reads TGCGCCAGCAGCCGAAGCCCAGGGTCCCCCCCCACAACTAATGAAAAACTGTTTTTT.

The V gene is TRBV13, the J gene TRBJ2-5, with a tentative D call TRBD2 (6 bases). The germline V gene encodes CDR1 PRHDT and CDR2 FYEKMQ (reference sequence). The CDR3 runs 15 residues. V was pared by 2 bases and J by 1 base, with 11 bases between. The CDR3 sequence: CASSLTAGRQETQYF. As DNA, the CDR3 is TGTGCCAGCAGCTTAACGGCGGGGCGCCAAGAGACCCAGTACTTC.

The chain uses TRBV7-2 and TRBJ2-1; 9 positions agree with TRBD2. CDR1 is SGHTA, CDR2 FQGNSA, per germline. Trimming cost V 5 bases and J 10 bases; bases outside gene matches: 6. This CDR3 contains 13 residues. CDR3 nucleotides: TGTGCCAGCAGCCTCGGGACTAGCAGGGAGCAGTTCTTC. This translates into CASSLGTSREQFF. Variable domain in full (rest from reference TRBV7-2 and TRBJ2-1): GAGVSQSPSNKVTEKGKDVELRCDPISGHTALYWYRQSLGQGLEFLIYFQGNSAPDKSGLPSDRFSAERTGGSVSTLTIQRTQQEDSAVYLCASSLGTSREQFFGPGTRLTVL.

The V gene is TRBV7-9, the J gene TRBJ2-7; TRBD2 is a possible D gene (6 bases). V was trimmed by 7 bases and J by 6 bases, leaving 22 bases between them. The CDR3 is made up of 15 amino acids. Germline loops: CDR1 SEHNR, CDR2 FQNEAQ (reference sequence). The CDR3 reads CASTFTGTVNSEQYF. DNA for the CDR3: TGTGCCAGCACTTTCACCGGGACTGTAAATTCCGAGCAGTACTTC.

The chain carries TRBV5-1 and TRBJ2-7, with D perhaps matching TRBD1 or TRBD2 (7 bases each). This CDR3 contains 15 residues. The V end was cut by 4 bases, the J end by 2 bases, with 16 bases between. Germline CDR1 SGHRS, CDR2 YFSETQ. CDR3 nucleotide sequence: TGCGCCAGCAGCCAGGGGGGGACTACAGCCTACGAGCAGTACTTC. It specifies CASSQGGTTAYEQYF.